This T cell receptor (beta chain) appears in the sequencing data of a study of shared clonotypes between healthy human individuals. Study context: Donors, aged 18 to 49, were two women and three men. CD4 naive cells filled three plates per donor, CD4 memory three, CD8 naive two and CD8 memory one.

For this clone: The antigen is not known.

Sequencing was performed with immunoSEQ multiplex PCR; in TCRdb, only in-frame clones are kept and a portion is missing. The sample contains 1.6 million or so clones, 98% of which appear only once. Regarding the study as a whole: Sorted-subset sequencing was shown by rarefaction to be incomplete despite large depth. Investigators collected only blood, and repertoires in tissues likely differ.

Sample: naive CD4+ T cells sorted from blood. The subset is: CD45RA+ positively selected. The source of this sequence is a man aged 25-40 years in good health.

The CDR3 region is CSAVFWSEQFF. CDR3 DNA: TGCAGTGCGGTATTCTGGAGTGAGCAGTTCTTC. The genes are TRBV20-1 and TRBJ2-1; no definite D call. The V gene lost 6 bases and the J gene lost 9 bases, with 12 bases spanning the gap. Germline V CDR1 and CDR2: DFQATT, SNEGSKA (reference sequence). The CDR3 has 11 residues.